Listed below are T cell receptor beta chains from one sample, sequenced in a study of CD8+CD57+ T cells in acquired aplastic anemia. TCRdb passed the reads through MiXCR, listing each CDR3 protein once. This table has some 220,000 distinct CDR3 sequences, 30% to 40% appearing once. Source material: sorted CD4+, CD8+, or CD8+CD57+ T cells (not recorded which) from PBMCs. The receptors originated from a human donor in good health, serving as a control. Each CDR3 is given with its conserved first and last residue.

v_gene	len	j_gene	CDR3aa
TRBV19	15	TRBJ2-1	CASANPWRGRARAFF
TRBV27	15	TRBJ1-5	CASSPRARDSQPQHF
TRBV15	15	TRBJ2-1	CATSRDGRSYNEQFF
TRBV9	14	TRBJ2-5	CASSNSGSQETQYF
TRBV7-4	17	TRBJ2-1	CASSLVGPSGGLNEQFF
TRBV11-2	18	TRBJ2-3	CASSLVVSGRESTDTQYF
TRBV11-2	19	TRBJ2-2	CASSLDSSLAGETTGELFF
TRBV11-2	16	TRBJ2-3	CASSSSYGGRTDTQYF
TRBV20-1	12	TRBJ1-2	CSAGGRDYGYTF
TRBV10-3	12	TRBJ1-5	CAISDLDQPQHF
TRBV15	15	TRBJ2-7	CATSREPGLVYEQYF
TRBV5-1	15	TRBJ1-3	CASREGTGQGNTIYF
TRBV18	14	TRBJ2-7	CASSSGTGLYEQYF
TRBV19	13	TRBJ1-6	CASSIEENSPLHF
TRBV11-1	15	TRBJ2-1	CASSPTSGGYNEQFF
TRBV6-1	15	TRBJ2-7	CASRVTGGFSYEQYF
TRBV3-1	17	TRBJ2-5	CASSPTRDSGNQETQYF
TRBV29-1	12	TRBJ1-2	CSGGGGADGYTF
TRBV19	14	TRBJ1-5	CASNPGGQGWPQHF
TRBV15	14	TRBJ1-2	CATSRTGVGGGYTF
TRBV6-5	14	TRBJ2-7	CASSYRGPRYEQYF
TRBV20-1	11	TRBJ1-1	CSARGQGFTFF
TRBV5-1	16	TRBJ1-2	CASSLSGIVINYGYTF
TRBV2	12	TRBJ2-7	CASRLTSYEQYF
TRBV5-5	14	TRBJ1-4	CASGLLRGGEKLFF
TRBV5-6	15	TRBJ1-2	CASSLWSVYGGGYTF
TRBV5-8	14	TRBJ2-1	CASAPEEVHNEQFF
TRBV5-1	15	TRBJ1-6	CASSLGGSYNSPLHF
TRBV29-1	15	TRBJ1-3	CSVRGQGAFGNTIYF
TRBV2	12	TRBJ1-2	CASSLGNYGYTF
TRBV25-1	15	TRBJ2-7	CASSELPGQGYEQYF
TRBV4-2	16	TRBJ2-3	CASSASSGGPADTQYF
TRBV20-1	15	TRBJ2-7	CSARDTLAGDHEQYF
TRBV2	16	TRBJ2-3	CASSGGLTSSTDTQYF
TRBV4-2	13	TRBJ1-1	CASSGRSNTEAFF
TRBV20-1	15	TRBJ2-7	CSARHSGLSSYEQYF
TRBV2	12	TRBJ1-5	CASSVLGQPQHF
TRBV7-2	12	TRBJ2-3	CASSLEGNTQYF
TRBV29-1	14	TRBJ2-2	CSVKGLTNTGELFF
TRBV25-1	13	TRBJ2-3	CASSDLGGDTQYF
TRBV14	17	TRBJ2-5	CASSQDNWRGGEETQYF
TRBV10-3	13	TRBJ1-1	CAISSRDRPEAFF
TRBV20-1	12	TRBJ2-7	CSALLAGAEQYF
TRBV20-1	15	TRBJ1-6	CSARRTGFSNSPLYF
TRBV6-5	15	TRBJ2-7	CASSSGLNPSYEQYF